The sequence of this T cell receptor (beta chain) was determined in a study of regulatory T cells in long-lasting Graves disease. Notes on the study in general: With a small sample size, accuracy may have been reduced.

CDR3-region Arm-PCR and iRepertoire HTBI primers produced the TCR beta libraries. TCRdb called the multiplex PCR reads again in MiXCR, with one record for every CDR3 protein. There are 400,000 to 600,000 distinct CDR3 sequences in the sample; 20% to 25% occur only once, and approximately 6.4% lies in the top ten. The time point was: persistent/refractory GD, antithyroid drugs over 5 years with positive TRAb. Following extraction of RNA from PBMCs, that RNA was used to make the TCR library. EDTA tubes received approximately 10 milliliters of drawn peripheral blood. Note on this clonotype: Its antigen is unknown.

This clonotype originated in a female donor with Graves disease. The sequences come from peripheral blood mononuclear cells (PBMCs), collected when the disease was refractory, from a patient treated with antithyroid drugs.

The DNA of the CDR3 is TGTGCCAGCACTCCCGCACTGGGGACGGGGACTTACGAGCAGTACTTC. Amino acid sequence: CASTPALGTGTYEQYF. The chain combines TRBV12-3 or TRBV12-4 with TRBJ2-7; D possibly corresponds to TRBD2 (6 bases). CDR3 length: 16 amino acids. V was shortened by 7 bases and J by 4 bases, with 23 bases between the two germline ends.